The clone carrying this T cell receptor (beta chain) was detected many times. The authors built TCR beta libraries using iRepertoire HTBI primers and Arm-PCR of CDR3 regions. TCRdb reprocessed the multiplex PCR reads with MiXCR, giving one entry per CDR3 protein. The sample lists about 450,000 distinct CDR3 sequences; 23% were seen once. The CDR3 spans 14 residues. Germline V gives CDR1 SNHLY, CDR2 FYNNEI. V shed 8 bases and J 5 bases; nucleotides not matched to a gene: 2. The sample is drawn from a study of regulatory T cells in long-lasting Graves disease. The time point here: persistent/refractory GD, antithyroid drugs over 5 years with positive TRAb. PBMC-extracted RNA yielded the TCR library.

The clonotype originates from a female donor with Graves disease. The chain has TRBV2 and TRBJ2-1, with 14 bases matching TRBD2. Sequenced material: peripheral blood mononuclear cells (PBMCs), taken when the disease was refractory, from a patient treated with antithyroid drugs. CDR3 loop: CASLGLAGDNEQFF. The CDR3 DNA sequence: TGTGCCAGCTTGGGACTAGCGGGGGACAATGAGCAGTTCTTC.